This TCR beta chain was identified during a study of Siglec-9 on CD8 T cells in melanoma. Study results and caveats: An effector memory CD8+ subset marked by Siglec-9 reportedly appeared to gather in melanoma.

Details on this clone: Its antigen is unidentified.

Here immunoSEQ multiplex PCR was the method, and the copy in TCRdb shows in-frame clones only, minus some. The data show more than 30,000 clones, roughly 84% seen once. Germline V CDR1 and CDR2: SEHNR, FQNEAQ (reference sequence). CDR3 length: 15 residues. The V and J ends lost 5 bases and 5 bases, in that order; junction bases with no gene match: 8. The sequencing sample was made of Siglec-9- CD8+ T cells sorted from blood. This clonotype was obtained from a human donor in good health. This chain connects TRBV7-9 to TRBJ2-1; TRBD1 matches 8 bases. CDR3 bases: TGTGCCAGCAGCCCCCCGGGACAGGACAACAATGAGCAGTTCTTC. It codes for CASSPPGQDNNEQFF.